This T cell receptor (beta chain) was sequenced during a study of glioma-infiltrating T cells after dendritic cell vaccination. A remark on this clone: Its antigen is unknown.

Amplification used 60 V beta primers and 13 J beta primers. Profiled with immunoSEQ multiplex PCR; TCRdb holds only in-frame clones, not every one. The sample gives around 96,000 clones, approximately 80% of which show up once; roughly 5.6% is in the top ten. Study outcomes and limitations: TCR clonality showed no direct relationship with survival.

Trimming took 6 bases from V and 6 from J; bases not matched to a gene: 8. Germline V gene sequence: CDR1 SQVTM, CDR2 ANQGSEA. This CDR3 is built from 14 residues. The clonotype originates from a human donor with glioblastoma. The source material was blood, sampled before dendritic cell vaccination. This chain uses TRBV29-1 with TRBJ2-1; TRBD2 agrees at 10 bases. CDR3 DNA: TGCAGCGTGGAACTAGCGGGGAAAGGCAATGAGCAGTTCTTC. Translation: CSVELAGKGNEQFF.